This TCR beta chain was observed in a study of CD8+CD57+ T cells in acquired aplastic anemia. The study, taken as a whole, reports: There were over 25 CD8+ CDR3 sequences that occurred in both patients and controls.

CDR3 and TCR beta VDJ profiling relied on genomic DNA as the template. MiXCR, applied by TCRdb to the reads, yields one record per CDR3 protein. The sample holds 68,000 or so distinct CDR3 sequences; around half are singletons and the top ten take roughly 8%. In regard to this clonotype: Its antigen is unknown.

The CDR3 runs to 14 residues. Germline V CDR1 and CDR2: SNHLY, FYNNEI. Trimming removed 7 bases at V and 2 bases at J, with 14 bases between. Sequenced input: sorted CD4+, CD8+, or CD8+CD57+ T cells (not recorded which) from PBMCs. The TCR was taken from a human donor in good health, serving as a control. The chain recombines TRBV2 with TRBJ1-1; no clear D. The CDR3 is CASTETDRNTEAFF. In DNA, the CDR3 is TGTGCCAGCACCGAAACTGATCGTAACACTGAAGCTTTCTTT.